The 16 T cell receptor beta chains reported below all come from one sample, sequenced in a study of blood T cell repertoires in COVID-19 (dated by TCRdb to about 2020). Library construction relied on the immunoSEQ multiplex PCR assay. TCRdb obtained this table from immuneACCESS and retained in-frame rearrangements with V and J assigned. These tables miss some clones; where compared with another copy, unresolved V genes account for less than half of the shortfall, and the remainder is unexplained. This sample lists approximately 190,000 clones; approximately 80% were detected once. The ten biggest clones cover 6.5% to 8.5% of the sample. Sequencing used peripheral blood. These receptors were collected from a human donor with acute or convalescent COVID-19. The donor label of this sample is uncertain.

Of note for this clone: This CDR3 is also generated by other DNA sequences in the sample. The V call is TRBV19, the J call TRBJ2-3; D is possibly TRBD2 (6 bases). The CDR3 has 16 residues. Deletions cut 4 bases from V and 3 bases from J, with 17 bases between. CDR1 is LNHDA, CDR2 SQIVND, per germline (reference sequence). Written as DNA, the CDR3 is TGTGCCAGTAGTACCGGGAGTGTCGCACGGACAGATACGCAGTATTTT. Amino acids: CASSTGSVARTDTQYF.

The chain has TRBV5-4 and TRBJ2-7; TRBD2 matches 12 bases. The CDR3 is made up of 17 amino acids. Germline CDR1 reads SGHNT; CDR2 reads YYREEE (reference sequence). V lost 4 bases, J lost 2 bases, and 10 bases stayed unmatched. CDR3 nucleotides: TGTGCCAGCAGCATAGACCTGACTAGCGGGAGAGCCTACGAGCAGTACTTC. Residues: CASSIDLTSGRAYEQYF.

The V call is TRBV18, the J call TRBJ2-4; D possibly corresponds to TRBD2 (5 bases). The V and J ends lost 0 bases and 6 bases respectively, with 9 bases between them. From germline, CDR1 is KGHSH and CDR2 LQKENI. The CDR3 extends over 14 amino acids. The CDR3 sequence is CASSPPAAGNIQYF. The CDR3 DNA sequence: TGTGCCAGCTCACCACCCGCTGCGGGAAACATTCAGTACTTC.

The chain uses TRBV9 and TRBJ2-1; 9 bases match TRBD2. Per the germline V gene, CDR1 is SGDLS and CDR2 is YYNGEE. Trimming took 2 bases from V and 4 from J; bases not matched to a gene: 4. This CDR3 comprises 15 residues. The DNA for the CDR3 is TGTGCCAGCAGCGTCACTAGCGGGCGATACAATGAGCAGTTCTTC. Amino acid sequence: CASSVTSGRYNEQFF.

This chain connects TRBV27 to TRBJ1-1, with a weak D call TRBD1 (6 bases). The CDR3 is 17 amino acids. V gave up 7 bases and J gave up 2 bases, with 23 bases separating them. Germline assignment: CDR1 MNHEY and CDR2 SMNVEV (reference sequence). CDR3 sequence reads: CASNLLGGGRGNTEAFF. In nucleotides, the CDR3 is TGTGCCAGCAATCTCCTGGGGGGGGGCAGGGGTAACACTGAAGCTTTCTTT.

The rearrangement joins TRBV5-1 to TRBJ1-6; D is ambiguous. CDR3 length: 14 amino acids. In germline, CDR1 is SGHRS, CDR2 YFSETQ. Deletions cut 0 bases from V and 13 bases from J, with 14 bases between. The CDR3 region has the DNA TGCGCCAGCAGCTTGGACAGTCCCAGTAGTCCCCTCCACTTT. Encoded protein: CASSLDSPSSPLHF.

J is TRBJ2-3 and V is TRBV11-3, with D possibly being TRBD2 (6 bases). Between the trimmed V and J ends, which lost 3 bases and 4 bases, there was a span of 8 bases. CDR1 and CDR2 from the germline V gene are SGHNT and YENEEA. The CDR3 extends over 13 amino acids. This CDR3 reads CASSFAGSDTQYF. The CDR3 nucleotides are TGTGCCAGCAGCTTCGCGGGATCAGATACGCAGTATTTT.

The chain has TRBV9 and TRBJ1-1, with D hard to call. Germline V gene lookup returns CDR1 SGDLS and CDR2 YYNGEE. The V gene lost 4 bases and the J gene lost 3 bases, with 10 bases spanning the gap. The CDR3 covers 13 residues. CDR3 DNA: TGTGCCAGCAGCACCGAGGTCTACACTGAAGCTTTCTTT. Protein sequence: CASSTEVYTEAFF.

The rearrangement joins TRBV6-5 to TRBJ2-1; D might be TRBD2 (7 bases). The CDR3 has 12 residues. Germline V CDR1 and CDR2: MNHEY, SVGAGI. V lost 6 bases and J 7 bases, leaving 10 bases between the germline ends. In nucleotides, the CDR3 is TGTGCCAGCAGGAGGGGGGGAAATGAGCAGTTCTTC. Encoded protein: CASRRGGNEQFF.

The rearrangement joins TRBV27 to TRBJ2-3; D might be TRBD1 (6 bases). V lost 6 bases to trimming and J lost 2 bases, with 15 bases between them. This CDR3 is built from 15 residues. CDR1 MNHEY and CDR2 SMNVEV come from the germline V gene (reference sequence). DNA for the CDR3: TGTGCCAGCAGGAGACGAGGACAGAACACAGATACGCAGTATTTT. Amino acids: CASRRRGQNTDTQYF.

V gene TRBV5-1 combines with J gene TRBJ2-3; the match to TRBD1 covers 11 bases. In germline, CDR1 is SGHRS, CDR2 YFSETQ. The CDR3 sequence is 18 residues long. V shed 1 base, J shed 6 bases, and the junction held 13 bases outside the gene matches. The CDR3 reads CASSLITGTGGSSDTQYF. CDR3 coding DNA: TGCGCCAGCAGCTTGATAACCGGGACAGGGGGAAGTAGTGATACGCAGTATTTT.

The V and J genes are TRBV19 and TRBJ1-1; 7 positions match TRBD1. V shed 6 bases and J 7 bases; nucleotides not matched to a gene: 5. The CDR3 sequence is 12 residues long. Germline V gives CDR1 LNHDA, CDR2 SQIVND (reference sequence). DNA for the CDR3: TGTGCCAGTAGCCTCCGGACAGGTGAAGCTTTCTTT. This encodes CASSLRTGEAFF.

This clone was counted once. The rearrangement links TRBV9 to TRBJ2-1, with D possibly matching TRBD2 (5 bases). This CDR3 has 15 amino acids. V was cut by 4 bases and J by 0 bases, with 11 bases left in between. CDR1 SGDLS and CDR2 YYNGEE come from the germline V gene. The CDR3, as DNA: TGTGCCAGCAGCCCCGGACTTAGCTCCTACAATGAGCAGTTCTTC. Translation gives CASSPGLSSYNEQFF.

The V and J genes are TRBV7-2 and TRBJ1-3; TRBD1 is a possible D gene (5 bases). The V gene's germline CDR1 is SGHTA and CDR2 FQGNSA. V was trimmed by 4 bases and J by 0 bases, leaving 10 bases between them. The CDR3 totals 15 residues. The CDR3 sequence is CASSWDSSSGNTIYF. CDR3 in DNA: TGTGCCAGCAGCTGGGACTCAAGCTCTGGAAACACCATATATTTT. Full variable domain (missing parts from reference TRBV7-2 and TRBJ1-3): GAGVSQSPSNKVTEKGKDVELRCDPISGHTALYWYRQSLGQGLEFLIYFQGNSAPDKSGLPSDRFSAERTGGSVSTLTIQRTQQEDSAVYLCASSWDSSSGNTIYFGEGSWLTVV.

This clone was detected only once. This chain uses TRBV29-1 with TRBJ1-2; D gene uncertain. The V gene lost 0 bases and the J gene lost 8 bases, with 16 bases spanning the gap. The germline V gene encodes CDR1 SQVTM and CDR2 ANQGSEA. The length of the CDR3 is 14 residues. The CDR3 is CSVEDPWQPGGYTF. CDR3 sequence (DNA): TGCAGCGTTGAAGATCCATGGCAGCCGGGGGGCTACACCTTC.

The V gene is TRBV11-2, the J gene TRBJ2-7, with D tentatively TRBD2 (5 bases). This CDR3 is built from 16 residues. Germline V gene data show CDR1 as SGHAT and CDR2 as FQNNGV. Trimming removed 5 bases from V and 3 bases from J, with 20 bases in between. CDR3 region: CASSPFLVSEGYEQYF. The CDR3 coding sequence is TGTGCCAGCAGCCCCTTTTTGGTGAGTGAGGGCTACGAGCAGTACTTC.